These T cell receptor beta chains were read from a single sample in a study of T cell repertoires in aging, cancer and after chemotherapy. TCRdb reprocessed the multiplex PCR reads with MiXCR, giving one entry per CDR3 protein. The sample carries about 2,900 distinct CDR3 sequences, around 28% recorded once. The sample taken for sequencing was blood. The source of these receptors is a human donor with a solid tumor. The CDR3 runs from the conserved cysteine through the conserved F or W. A D gene is named only where the DNA matches it firmly. A row's size may be missing; if present it is once, few, many or a size class.

j_call v_call cdr3_length clone_size d_call cdr3_nt cdr3_aa
TRBJ2-5 TRBV12-3/TRBV12-4 20 - TRBD2 TGTGCCAGCAGTTACTCGAAAAATAGAACTAGCGGGAATTGGCCAGAGACCCAGTACTTC CASSYSKNRTSGNWPETQYF
TRBJ1-1 TRBV6-5 16 few TRBD1 TGTGCCAGCAGAGCCGGGACAGGGTTCTCAAACACTGAAGCTTTCTTT CASRAGTGFSNTEAFF
TRBJ1-2 TRBV5-6 11 few - TGTGCCAGCAGCTTGCTACGTGGCTACACCTTC CASSLLRGYTF
TRBJ1-1 TRBV7-9 12 - - TGTGCCAGCAGCTTAGTGGTGACCGAAGCTTTCTTT CASSLVVTEAFF
TRBJ2-1 TRBV24-1 16 medium-sized TRBD2 TGTGCCACCAGTGACCCAGGACTAGCGGGAGCCAATGAGCAGTTCTTC CATSDPGLAGANEQFF
TRBJ1-6 TRBV6-5 16 medium-sized TRBD1 TGTGCCAGCAGTTACTCGGAGGGGGCCGGTAATTCACCCCTCCACTTT CASSYSEGAGNSPLHF
TRBJ2-3 TRBV29-1 12 large - TGCAGCGTTGTGTCGAGCACAGATACGCAGTATTTT CSVVSSTDTQYF
TRBJ1-5 TRBV18 13 - - TGTGCCAGCCGGGGGACGGTGAATCAGCCCCAGCATTTT CASRGTVNQPQHF
TRBJ2-2 TRBV6-4 15 medium-sized - TGTGCCAGCAGTGAATCCTACGGGACTCCGGGGGAGCTGTTTTTT CASSESYGTPGELFF
TRBJ2-6 TRBV27 14 medium-sized - TGTGCCAGCAGGTTTGCCTCTGGGGCCAACGTCCTGACTTTC CASRFASGANVLTF
TRBJ2-2 TRBV27 15 large - TGTGCCAGCAGTGCGGCGGGTAGGGGCACCGGGGAGCTGTTTTTT CASSAAGRGTGELFF
TRBJ2-7 TRBV20-1 14 - TRBD2 TGCAGTGCTAGAGATCGGCCTAGCGGGAACGAGCAGTACTTC CSARDRPSGNEQYF
TRBJ1-2 TRBV6-5 14 few TRBD1 TGTGCCAGCAGTTACTCCGACAGGGCCTATGGCTACACCTTC CASSYSDRAYGYTF
TRBJ1-1 TRBV5-5 14 few - TGTGCCAGCAGCTCTATAACCGGGACACTAGAAGCTTTCTTT CASSSITGTLEAFF
TRBJ1-5 TRBV10-1 13 - - TGCGCCAGCACAGGGACAAGCAATCAGCCCCAGCATTTT CASTGTSNQPQHF
TRBJ2-1 TRBV7-2 15 - - TGTGCCAGCAGCTTAGGGCAGGGGACCTACAATGAGCAGTTCTTC CASSLGQGTYNEQFF
TRBJ2-2 TRBV6-2/TRBV6-3 13 medium-sized TRBD2 TGTGCCAGCATCAACGGGGGGACCGGGGAGCTGTTTTTT CASINGGTGELFF
TRBJ2-1 TRBV19 15 - TRBD2 TGTGCCAGTAGTGGGACTAGCGGGAGTCTTGATGAGCAGTTCTTC CASSGTSGSLDEQFF
TRBJ2-1 TRBV5-4 16 few TRBD1 TGTGCCAGCAGCCCGGGGTCAGGGACAGGGGTTTTAGAGCAGTTCTTC CASSPGSGTGVLEQFF
TRBJ1-1 TRBV18 14 - - TGTGCCAGCTCACCAACGGGGGCGAGCACTGAAGCTTTCTTT CASSPTGASTEAFF
TRBJ2-3 TRBV12-3/TRBV12-4 16 few TRBD2 TGTGCCAGCAGTTTATTGGCGGGGAGGGGCACAGATACGCAGTATTTT CASSLLAGRGTDTQYF
TRBJ1-1 TRBV18 15 medium-sized - TGTGCCAGCTCACCATCGACAGTTCGTAACACTGAAGCTTTCTTT CASSPSTVRNTEAFF
TRBJ1-6 TRBV5-6 15 few - TGTGCCAGCAGCCCGAACCGAAACCGGGGTTCACCCCTCCACTTT CASSPNRNRGSPLHF
TRBJ1-1 TRBV27 14 medium-sized TRBD1 TGTGCCAGCAGGGGACAGAATATGAACACTGAAGCTTTCTTT CASRGQNMNTEAFF
TRBJ1-5 TRBV10-3 13 - - TGTGCCATCAGTCGGGGCGGGGAACAGCCCCAGCATTTT CAISRGGEQPQHF
TRBJ2-3 TRBV18 12 few - TGTGCCAGCTCACCCCTGAGAGATACGCAGTATTTT CASSPLRDTQYF
TRBJ2-1 TRBV7-6 13 - - TGTGCCAGCAGAGGGTTTAAGGTGGATGAGCAGTTCTTC CASRGFKVDEQFF
TRBJ2-5 TRBV19 15 medium-sized TRBD2 TGTGCCAGTAGTATAGTTACTAGCGGACAAGAGACCCAGTACTTC CASSIVTSGQETQYF
TRBJ2-5 TRBV27 16 medium-sized TRBD1 TGTGCCAGCAGTCCGGGACAGGGTTTAAGGGGAGAGACCCAGTACTTC CASSPGQGLRGETQYF
TRBJ2-1 TRBV27 16 - - TGTGCCACCAGTGCCGAAGAGGGGGGGGGGGGCTACGAGCAGTTCTTC CATSAEEGGGGYEQFF
TRBJ2-7 TRBV27 14 medium-sized - TGTGCCAGCGGCTTAGGGGGAGCAGGGAACGAGCAGTACTTC CASGLGGAGNEQYF
TRBJ2-3 TRBV7-6 15 - TRBD2 TGTGCCAGCAGCTTAGGGACTAGCGGCACAGATACGCAGTATTTT CASSLGTSGTDTQYF
TRBJ1-2 TRBV19 14 large - TGTGCCAGTAGCACATTGATGAGTGACTATGGCTACACCTTC CASSTLMSDYGYTF
TRBJ2-2 TRBV6-5 14 - TRBD1 TGTGCCAGCAGGCGGACAGGGCAGGCCGGGGAGCTGTTTTTT CASRRTGQAGELFF
TRBJ1-2 TRBV27 12 once - TGTGCCAGCAGCAACGAGATCTATGGCTACACCTTC CASSNEIYGYTF
TRBJ2-1 TRBV6-2/TRBV6-3 12 medium-sized - TGTGCCAGCACTAGTAAGTACAATGAGCAGTTCTTC CASTSKYNEQFF
TRBJ2-1 TRBV20-1 14 - - TGCAGTGCTGCTCAATTGGGGAGGCGGAATGAGCAGTTCTTC CSAAQLGRRNEQFF
TRBJ1-2 TRBV6-1 15 medium-sized - TGTGCCAGCAGTGACGGGAGGGCTCGCGCTTTTGGCTACACCTTC CASSDGRARAFGYTF
TRBJ1-1 TRBV27 12 - - TGTGCCAGTTGGACAGTGAACACTGAAGCTTTCTTT CASWTVNTEAFF
TRBJ1-4 TRBV27 14 medium-sized - TGTGCCAGCAGTTTGGGGGGCATCAGGGAAAAACTGTTTTTT CASSLGGIREKLFF
TRBJ1-4 TRBV18 14 medium-sized TRBD1 TGTGCCAGCTCACCCTTTGGGACAGATGAAAAACTGTTTTTT CASSPFGTDEKLFF